Following are 5 T cell receptor beta chains from one sample sequenced in a study of blood T cell repertoires in COVID-19. Only in-frame clones appear in the TCRdb table, and some are missing; sequencing was by immunoSEQ multiplex PCR. Among about 170,000 clones listed, 80% to 90% were seen once. The sequencing input was peripheral blood. These receptors came from a woman in her 70s who had recovered from COVID-19.

The chain couples TRBV5-1 to TRBJ2-5; TRBD2 aligns across 9 bases. The CDR3 has 17 residues. V was clipped by 0 bases and J by 2 bases; unmatched bases: 8. Germline V gene data show CDR1 as SGHRS and CDR2 as YFSETQ. DNA of the CDR3: TGCGCCAGCAGCTTGGTGGGTAGCGGGGGCGGTCAAGAGACCCAGTACTTC. Translating it yields CASSLVGSGGGQETQYF.

This clone was seen a few times. Within the sample, other DNA sequences also encode this same CDR3. This chain uses TRBV3-1 (or the pseudogene TRBV3-2) with TRBJ1-3; no clear D. The germline V and J ends were trimmed by 1 base and 1 base, with 5 bases remaining between them. From germline, CDR1 is LGHDT and CDR2 YNNKEL (reference sequence). The CDR3 contains 14 residues. The CDR3 DNA follows: TGTGCCAGCAGCCAAGGGGCTTCTGGAAACACCATATATTTT. Protein product: CASSQGASGNTIYF.

This sequence joins TRBV18 and TRBJ2-1; D call uncertain. The CDR3 spans 12 residues. Germline loops: CDR1 KGHSH, CDR2 LQKENI. V lost 1 base to trimming and J lost 8 bases, with 6 bases between them. The CDR3 protein is CASSPQSDEQFF. DNA for the CDR3: TGTGCCAGCTCACCACAGTCGGATGAGCAGTTCTTC.

The chain combines TRBV10-3 with TRBJ2-3, with D perhaps TRBD2 (6 bases). Germline loops: CDR1 ENHRY, CDR2 SYGVKD. This CDR3 comprises 15 residues. Trimming took 2 bases from V and 2 from J, leaving 11 bases between them. CDR3 sequence: CAISEAGTATDTQYF. The CDR3 DNA sequence: TGTGCCATCAGTGAGGCGGGGACGGCCACAGATACGCAGTATTTT.

The rearrangement links TRBV10-3 to TRBJ2-1, with TRBD2 matching over 10 bases. After removal of 10 bases from V and 2 bases from J, the junction contained 2 bases not matched to a gene. This CDR3 contains 13 residues. Germline V gene data show CDR1 as ENHRY and CDR2 as SYGVKD. CDR3 sequence reads: CASSGGAYNEQFF. CDR3 DNA: TGTGCCAGCAGCGGGGGGGCCTACAATGAGCAGTTCTTC.